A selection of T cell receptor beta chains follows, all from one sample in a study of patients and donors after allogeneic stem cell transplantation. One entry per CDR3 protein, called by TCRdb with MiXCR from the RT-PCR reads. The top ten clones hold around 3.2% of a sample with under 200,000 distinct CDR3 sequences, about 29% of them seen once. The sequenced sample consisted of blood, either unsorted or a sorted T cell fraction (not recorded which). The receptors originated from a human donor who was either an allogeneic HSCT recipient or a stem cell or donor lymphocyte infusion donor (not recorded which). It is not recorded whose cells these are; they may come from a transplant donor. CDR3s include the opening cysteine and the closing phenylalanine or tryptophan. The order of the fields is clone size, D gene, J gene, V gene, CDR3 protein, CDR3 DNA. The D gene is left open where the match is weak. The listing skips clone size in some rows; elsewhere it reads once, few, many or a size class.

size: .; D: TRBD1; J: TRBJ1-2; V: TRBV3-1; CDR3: CASSQGTGGLGYTF; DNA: TGTGCCAGCAGCCAAGGGACAGGGGGCCTCGGCTACACCTTC
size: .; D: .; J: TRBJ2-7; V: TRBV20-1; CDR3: CSARDPTGRDEQYF; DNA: TGCAGTGCTAGAGATCCCACAGGGCGGGACGAGCAGTACTTC
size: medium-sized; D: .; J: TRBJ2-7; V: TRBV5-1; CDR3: CASSLGYEQYF; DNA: TGTGCCAGCAGTTTAGGATACGAGCAGTACTTC
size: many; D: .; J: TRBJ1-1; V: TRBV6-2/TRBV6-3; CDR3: CASSFSGKAEAFF; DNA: TGTGCCAGCAGTTTCAGTGGGAAAGCTGAAGCTTTCTTT
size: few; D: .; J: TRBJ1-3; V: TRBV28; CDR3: CASKARDSGNTIYF; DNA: TGTGCCAGCAAGGCCCGGGACTCTGGAAACACCATATATTTT
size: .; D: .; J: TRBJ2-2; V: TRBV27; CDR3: CASSYGSTTGELFF; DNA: TGTGCCAGCAGTTATGGGTCAACGACCGGGGAGCTGTTTTTT
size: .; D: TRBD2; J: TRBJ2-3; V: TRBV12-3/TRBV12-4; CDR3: CASTPPGGSGSSTDTQYF; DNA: TGTGCCAGCACTCCCCCCGGGGGGAGTGGTTCTAGCACAGATACGCAGTATTTT
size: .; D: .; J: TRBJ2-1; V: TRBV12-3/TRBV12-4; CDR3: CASSGLAYNEQFF; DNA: TGTGCCAGCAGCGGTCTGGCGTACAATGAGCAGTTCTTC
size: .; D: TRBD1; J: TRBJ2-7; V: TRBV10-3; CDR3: CAISEPNRGREQYF; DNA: TGTGCCATCAGTGAGCCTAACAGGGGGCGCGAGCAGTACTTC
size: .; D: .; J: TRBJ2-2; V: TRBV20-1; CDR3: CSARGGTGELFF; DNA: TGCAGTGCTAGAGGGGGCACCGGGGAGCTGTTTTTT
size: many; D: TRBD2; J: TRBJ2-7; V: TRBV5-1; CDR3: CASSWTSGGSYEQYF; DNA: TGCGCCAGCAGCTGGACTAGCGGGGGGTCCTACGAGCAGTACTTC
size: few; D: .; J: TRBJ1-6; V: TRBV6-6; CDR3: CANSRDILPDSPLHF; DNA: TGTGCCAACTCCCGGGACATCCTCCCGGATTCACCCCTCCACTTT
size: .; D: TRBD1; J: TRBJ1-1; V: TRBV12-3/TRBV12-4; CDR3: CASTQGQGVIISTEAFF; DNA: TGTGCCAGCACCCAGGGACAGGGGGTTATAATTTCCACTGAAGCTTTCTTT
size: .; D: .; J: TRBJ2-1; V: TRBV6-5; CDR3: CATSKMLAGLNEQFF; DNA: TGTGCCACCTCAAAGATGCTTGCGGGCCTGAATGAGCAGTTCTTC
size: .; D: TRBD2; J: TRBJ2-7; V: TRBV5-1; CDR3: CASGTLAGVREQYF; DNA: TGCGCCAGCGGGACACTAGCGGGAGTGAGGGAGCAGTACTTC
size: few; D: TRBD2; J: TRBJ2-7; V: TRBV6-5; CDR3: CASSYQLAEPYEQYF; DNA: TGTGCCAGCAGTTACCAACTAGCGGAGCCTTACGAGCAGTACTTC
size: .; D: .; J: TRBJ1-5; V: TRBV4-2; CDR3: CASSQDPGGRNQPQHF; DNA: TGTGCCAGCAGCCAAGATCCGGGGGGAAGGAATCAGCCCCAGCATTTT
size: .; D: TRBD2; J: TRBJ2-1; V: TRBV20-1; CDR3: CSADLVRELPYNEQFF; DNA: TGCAGTGCTGACCTTGTGCGGGAGCTTCCCTACAATGAGCAGTTCTTC
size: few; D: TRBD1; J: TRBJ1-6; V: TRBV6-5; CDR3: CASSYSDRANSPLHF; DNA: TGTGCCAGCAGTTACTCCGACAGGGCAAATTCACCCCTCCACTTT
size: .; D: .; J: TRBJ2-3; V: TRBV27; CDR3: CASSLGYTTDTQYF; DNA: TGTGCCAGCAGTTTAGGCTATACCACAGATACGCAGTATTTT
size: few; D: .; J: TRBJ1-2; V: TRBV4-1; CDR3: CASRGSDYGYTF; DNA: TGCGCCAGCAGGGGGTCGGACTATGGCTACACCTTC
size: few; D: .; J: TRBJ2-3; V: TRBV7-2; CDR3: CASSPFAGLDTQYF; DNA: TGTGCCAGCAGCCCTTTCGCGGGGCTGGATACGCAGTATTTT
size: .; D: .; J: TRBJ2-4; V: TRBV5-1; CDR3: CASSLTPLLAKNIQYF; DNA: TGCGCCAGCAGCTTAACACCACTACTAGCCAAAAACATTCAGTACTTC
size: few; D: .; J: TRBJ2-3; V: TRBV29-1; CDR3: CSVASTDTQYF; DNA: TGCAGCGTTGCAAGCACAGATACGCAGTATTTT
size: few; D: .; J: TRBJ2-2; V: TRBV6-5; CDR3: CASSRQELVTGELFF; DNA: TGTGCCAGCAGTCGACAGGAATTAGTCACCGGGGAGCTGTTTTTT
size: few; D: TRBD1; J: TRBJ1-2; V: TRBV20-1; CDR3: CSARDLQGVARYTF; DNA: TGCAGTGCTAGAGATCTTCAGGGGGTGGCTCGTTACACCTTC
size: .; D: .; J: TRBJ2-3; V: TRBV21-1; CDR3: CASRTSRHTSTDTQYF; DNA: TGTGCCAGCAGGACCTCGCGCCACACTAGCACAGATACGCAGTATTTT
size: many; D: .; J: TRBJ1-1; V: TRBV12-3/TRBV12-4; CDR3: CASSLRGGEAEAFF; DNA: TGTGCCAGCAGTTTAAGAGGAGGGGAGGCTGAAGCTTTCTTT
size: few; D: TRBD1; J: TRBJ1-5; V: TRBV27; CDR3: CASSTLGGSQPQHF; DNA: TGTGCCAGCAGTACCCTAGGGGGCTCTCAGCCCCAGCATTTT
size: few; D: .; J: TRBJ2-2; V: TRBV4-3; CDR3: CASSQAGGPGELFF; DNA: TGCGCCAGCAGCCAAGCTGGAGGTCCCGGGGAGCTGTTTTTT
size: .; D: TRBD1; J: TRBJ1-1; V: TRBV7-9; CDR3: CASSPRDRVITEAFF; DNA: TGTGCCAGCAGCCCGCGGGACAGGGTTATCACTGAAGCTTTCTTT
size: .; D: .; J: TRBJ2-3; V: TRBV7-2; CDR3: CASSLMGTTRGSRVDTQYF; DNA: TGTGCCAGCAGCTTAATGGGCACCACCAGGGGATCTAGGGTAGATACGCAGTATTTT
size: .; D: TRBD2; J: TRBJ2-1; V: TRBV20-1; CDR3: CSARRAGGGRQFF; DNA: TGCAGTGCTAGGCGAGCGGGAGGGGGTCGGCAGTTCTTC
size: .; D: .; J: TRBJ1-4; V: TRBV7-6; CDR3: CARTHEHLWANEKLFF; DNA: TGTGCCAGGACCCACGAGCACCTCTGGGCTAATGAAAAACTGTTTTTT
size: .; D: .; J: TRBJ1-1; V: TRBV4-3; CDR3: CASSQANGGDTEAFF; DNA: TGCGCCAGCAGCCAAGCCAACGGGGGTGACACTGAAGCTTTCTTT
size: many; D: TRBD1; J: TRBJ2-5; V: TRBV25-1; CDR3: CASSDTGTAQETQYF; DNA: TGTGCCAGCAGTGACACCGGGACAGCTCAAGAGACCCAGTACTTC
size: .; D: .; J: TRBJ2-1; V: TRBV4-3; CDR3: CASSQEGRWAGNEQFF; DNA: TGCGCCAGCAGCCAAGAGGGGAGATGGGCGGGCAATGAGCAGTTCTTC
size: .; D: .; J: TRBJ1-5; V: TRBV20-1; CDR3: CSASRLTGQPQHF; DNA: TGCAGTGCTAGTCGGCTTACGGGGCAGCCCCAGCATTTT
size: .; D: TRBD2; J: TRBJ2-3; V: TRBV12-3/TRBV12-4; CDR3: CASSSRTSGNPDTQYF; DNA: TGTGCCAGCAGTTCGAGGACTAGCGGGAATCCCGATACGCAGTATTTT
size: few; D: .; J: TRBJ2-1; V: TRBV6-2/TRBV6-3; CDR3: CASSFGELGNEQFF; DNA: TGTGCCAGCAGTTTTGGTGAGCTGGGGAATGAGCAGTTCTTC
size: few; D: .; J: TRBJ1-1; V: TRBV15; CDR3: CATSRAAQNTEAFF; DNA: TGTGCCACCAGCAGAGCTGCTCAAAACACTGAAGCTTTCTTT
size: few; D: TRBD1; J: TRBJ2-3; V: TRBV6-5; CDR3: CASSYSGQGLTPQYF; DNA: TGTGCCAGCAGTTACTCGGGACAGGGGTTGACGCCGCAGTATTTT
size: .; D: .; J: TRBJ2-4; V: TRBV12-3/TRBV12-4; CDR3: CASSSDRAKNIQYF; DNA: TGTGCCAGCAGTTCCGACAGAGCCAAAAACATTCAGTACTTC
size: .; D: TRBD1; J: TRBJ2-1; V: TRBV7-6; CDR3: CASSLDWDSFNEQFF; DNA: TGTGCCAGCAGCTTAGATTGGGACAGCTTTAATGAGCAGTTCTTC
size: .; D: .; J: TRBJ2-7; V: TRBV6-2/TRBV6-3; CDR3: CASSKNRRLYEQYF; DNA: TGTGCCAGCAGTAAGAATCGCAGACTCTACGAGCAGTACTTC
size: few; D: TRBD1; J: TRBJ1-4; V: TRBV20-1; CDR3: CSARRTGSNEKLFF; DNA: TGCAGTGCTAGAAGGACAGGGAGTAATGAAAAACTGTTTTTT
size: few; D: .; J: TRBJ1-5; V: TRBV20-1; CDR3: CSSPGLHSNQPQHF; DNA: TGCAGCTCCCCGGGACTCCATAGCAATCAGCCCCAGCATTTT
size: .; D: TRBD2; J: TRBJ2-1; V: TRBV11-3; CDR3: CASSLRREGQGEQFF; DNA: TGTGCCAGCAGCTTGAGGCGGGAGGGCCAAGGTGAGCAGTTCTTC
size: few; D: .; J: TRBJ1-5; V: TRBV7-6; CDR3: CASSFGGAGSNQPQHF; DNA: TGTGCCAGCAGCTTCGGGGGCGCGGGGAGCAATCAGCCCCAGCATTTT
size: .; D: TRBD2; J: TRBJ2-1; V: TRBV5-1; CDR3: CASSSGTSSQSSYNEQFF; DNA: TGCGCCAGCAGCTCCGGGACTAGCTCCCAGAGCTCCTACAATGAGCAGTTCTTC
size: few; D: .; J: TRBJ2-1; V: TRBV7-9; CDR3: CASRDGTRAYNEQFF; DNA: TGTGCCAGCAGAGACGGGACAAGGGCCTACAATGAGCAGTTCTTC
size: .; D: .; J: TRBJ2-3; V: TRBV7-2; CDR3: CASSLERAGRGDTQYF; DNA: TGTGCCAGCAGCTTAGAGCGGGCGGGGCGCGGGGATACGCAGTATTTT
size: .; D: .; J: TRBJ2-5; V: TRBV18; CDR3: CASSPQGQETQYF; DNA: TGTGCCAGCTCACCACAGGGTCAAGAGACCCAGTACTTC
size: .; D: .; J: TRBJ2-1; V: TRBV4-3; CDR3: CASSPDLASYNEQFF; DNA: TGCGCCAGCAGCCCCGACTTAGCATCCTACAATGAGCAGTTCTTC
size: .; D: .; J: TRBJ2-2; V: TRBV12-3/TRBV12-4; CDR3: CASSPLGPMNTGELFF; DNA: TGTGCCAGCAGTCCCCTCGGGCCGATGAACACCGGGGAGCTGTTTTTT
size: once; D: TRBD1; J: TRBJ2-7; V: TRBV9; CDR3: CASSPGQGPREQYF; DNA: TGTGCCAGCAGCCCTGGACAGGGCCCAAGGGAGCAGTACTTC
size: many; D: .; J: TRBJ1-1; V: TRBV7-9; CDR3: CASSLAGEAFF; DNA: TGTGCCAGCAGCTTAGCAGGGGAAGCTTTCTTT
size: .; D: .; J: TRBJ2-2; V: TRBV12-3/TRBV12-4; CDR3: CASRSTGSGELFF; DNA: TGTGCCAGCAGATCCACAGGTTCCGGGGAGCTGTTTTTT